A selection of T cell receptor beta chains follows, all from one sample in a study of OX40 agonist ivuxolimab in advanced cancers. TCRdb's copy holds only in-frame clones and misses some; the assay was immunoSEQ multiplex PCR. The sample has about 130,000 clones; under 95% are singletons. The input for sequencing was CD4+ or CD8+ T cells sorted from blood, taken in a trial of the OX40 agonist ivuxolimab. All receptors derive from an adult with an advanced solid tumor such as melanoma, head and neck, liver or kidney cancer. The CDR3 runs from the conserved cysteine through the conserved F or W. The order of the fields is V gene, D gene, clone size, J gene, CDR3 DNA, CDR3 protein. D genes are given only for firm matches. Where a row states a size, it is once, few, many or the class of an expanded clone; other rows omit it.

TRBV5-1	TRBD1	NA	TRBJ2-5	TGCGCCAGCAGCACCGGGACAGATCAAGAGACCCAGTACTTC	CASSTGTDQETQYF
TRBV6-5	NA	NA	TRBJ2-5	TGTGCCAGCAGCCGGGTCTCGTACCAAGAGACCCAGTACTTC	CASSRVSYQETQYF
TRBV11-3	NA	NA	TRBJ2-7	TGTGCCAGCAGCTTAGGCGGGACAGTATCCTACGAGCAGTACTTC	CASSLGGTVSYEQYF
TRBV7-9	NA	NA	TRBJ2-5	TGTGCCAGCTCCAAGGAAGAGACCCAGTACTTC	CASSKEETQYF
TRBV4-2	NA	NA	TRBJ2-6	TGTGCCAGCAGCTGGGGTCTCTCGCTCTCTGGGGCCAACGTCCTGACTTTC	CASSWGLSLSGANVLTF
TRBV18	NA	NA	TRBJ2-4	TGTGCCAGCTCACCAGGTTGGGGCAAAAACATTCAGTACTTC	CASSPGWGKNIQYF
TRBV7-8	TRBD2	NA	TRBJ2-5	TGTGCCAGCAGCTTAGCCCCCCAACTAGCGGGAGAGGAGACCCAGTACTTC	CASSLAPQLAGEETQYF
TRBV30	NA	NA	TRBJ1-5	TGTGCCTGGGGGACCGACGGGCCAGGGCAGCCCCAGCATTTT	CAWGTDGPGQPQHF
TRBV19	TRBD2	NA	TRBJ2-7	TGTGCCACTTCTAGGGTAGCGGGAGAAACGTACGAGCAGTACTTC	CATSRVAGETYEQYF
TRBV25-1	NA	NA	TRBJ1-1	TGTGCCAGCAGTGAACAGTCGTCTGGCACTGAAGCTTTCTTT	CASSEQSSGTEAFF
TRBV7-2	NA	NA	TRBJ2-2	TGTGCCAGCAGCCCCCCCTCCGGCAGGGCTAACACCGGGGAGCTGTTTTTT	CASSPPSGRANTGELFF
TRBV6-5	NA	NA	TRBJ1-1	TGTGCCAGCAGTTACTTGGACGAAGCTTTCTTT	CASSYLDEAFF
TRBV28	NA	NA	TRBJ2-3	TGTGCCAGCAGTGGACTCCCCCGGGATACGCAGTATTTT	CASSGLPRDTQYF
TRBV7-2	NA	NA	TRBJ2-7	TGTGCCAGCAGGAGAGACCGGGGCTTCATCTCCTACGAGCAGTACTTC	CASRRDRGFISYEQYF
TRBV11-2	NA	NA	TRBJ1-5	TGTGCCAGCAGCTTTCTATCAGGGGATCTCGGGAATCAGCCCCAGCATTTT	CASSFLSGDLGNQPQHF
TRBV7-9	NA	NA	TRBJ2-7	TGTGCCAGCAGCTTAGGGAATACCGCCGAGCAGTACTTC	CASSLGNTAEQYF
TRBV4-3	NA	few	TRBJ1-2	TGCGCCAGCAGCCTCCAGACGGCCTCTAACTATGGCTACACCTTC	CASSLQTASNYGYTF
TRBV27	NA	once	TRBJ1-1	TGTGCCAGCAGTTGGCAGGGGAACACTGAAGCTTTCTTT	CASSWQGNTEAFF
TRBV23-1	NA	NA	TRBJ2-7	TGCGCCAGCAGTCAATCGAGGCAGGAGGGACTCCACGAGCAGTACTTC	CASSQSRQEGLHEQYF
TRBV5-1	NA	once	TRBJ2-7	TGCGCCAGCAGCTTACTAGGACTCTCCTACGAGCAGTACTTC	CASSLLGLSYEQYF
TRBV29-1	TRBD1	NA	TRBJ2-5	TGCAGCGTTTGGGACAGGGGGAGGCAAGAGACCCAGTACTTC	CSVWDRGRQETQYF
TRBV7-2	NA	NA	TRBJ1-5	TGTGCCAGCAGCTTAGTGAGCCAGAGCAATCAGCCCCAGCATTTT	CASSLVSQSNQPQHF